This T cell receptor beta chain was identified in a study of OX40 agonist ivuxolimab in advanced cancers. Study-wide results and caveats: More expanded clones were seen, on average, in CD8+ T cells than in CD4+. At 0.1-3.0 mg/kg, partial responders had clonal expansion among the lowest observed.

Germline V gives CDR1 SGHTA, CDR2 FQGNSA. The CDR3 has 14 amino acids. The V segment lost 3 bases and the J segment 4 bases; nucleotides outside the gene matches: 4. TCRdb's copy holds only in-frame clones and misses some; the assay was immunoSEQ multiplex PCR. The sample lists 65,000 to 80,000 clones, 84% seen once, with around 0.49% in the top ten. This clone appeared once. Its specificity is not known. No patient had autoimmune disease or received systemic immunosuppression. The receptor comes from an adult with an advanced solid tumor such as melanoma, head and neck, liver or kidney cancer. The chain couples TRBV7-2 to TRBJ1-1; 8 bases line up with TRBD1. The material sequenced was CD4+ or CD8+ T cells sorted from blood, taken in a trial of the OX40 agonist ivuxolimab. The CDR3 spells CASSFGGTGTEAFF. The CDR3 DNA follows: TGTGCCAGCAGCTTCGGTGGGACAGGCACTGAAGCTTTCTTT.